One and the same sample provided the 32 T cell receptor beta chains below, sequenced in a study of blood T cells in healthy people across ages. Then a second PCR, running roughly 7 to 11 cycles, was carried out with a sample-barcoded 5' primer and a J-beta primer mix. From the 5' RACE reads, TCRdb called clonotypes with MiXCR, one entry per CDR3 protein. The table has around 800,000 distinct CDR3 sequences, around 25% seen once. The same sample was also used in a study of T cells of mothers and their children.

Sequencing was carried out using blood. These TCRs come from a boy younger than 18 in good health.

This clonotype was seen only a few times. This chain uses TRBV12-3 or TRBV12-4 with TRBJ2-5; 8 bases align to TRBD1. Trimming at V came to 5 bases and at J to 4 bases, leaving 3 bases not matched to a gene. The CDR3 is 13 residues long. The CDR3 bases are TGTGCCAGCAGTAAACAGGGGGTAGAGACCCAGTACTTC. Translated, it gives CASSKQGVETQYF.

Written as DNA, the CDR3 is TGTGCCAGCAGTGAGGGGACTTCCTATTCTAGCACAGATACGCAGTATTTT. It codes for CASSEGTSYSSTDTQYF. The chain combines TRBV25-1 with TRBJ2-3; maybe TRBD2 (6 bases). CDR1 is MGHDK and CDR2 is SYGVNS in the germline V gene. V was trimmed by 3 bases and J by 0 bases, leaving 16 bases between them. The CDR3 runs to 17 residues.

This clonotype was seen a few times. The chain links TRBV28 to TRBJ2-7, with D perhaps matching TRBD1 (7 bases). Trimming took 3 bases from V and 2 from J, leaving 11 bases between them. Germline loops: CDR1 MDHEN, CDR2 SYDVKM. The CDR3 runs to 14 residues. The CDR3 loop is CASSLQGEAYEQYF. The CDR3 DNA reads as TGTGCCAGCAGTTTGCAGGGGGAGGCCTACGAGCAGTACTTC.

This clonotype was detected only a few times. The chain employs TRBV5-1 and TRBJ2-1, with TRBD2 matching over 13 bases. Germline V gene sequence: CDR1 SGHRS, CDR2 YFSETQ. CDR3 length: 17 residues. V lost 4 bases to trimming and J lost 6 bases; unmatched junction nucleotides: 10. In DNA form, the CDR3 reads TGCGCCAGCAGCGAACGACCACTAGCGGGAGGGTTCAATGAGCAGTTCTTC. Translation: CASSERPLAGGFNEQFF.

The chain combines TRBV29-1 with TRBJ2-1; 9 bases line up with TRBD2. V shed 7 bases and J 0 bases; nucleotides not matched to a gene: 10. The CDR3 has 16 residues. CDR1 and CDR2 (germline): SQVTM, ANQGSEA. The CDR3, as DNA: TGCAGCGGTGCCTTGGGGCGGGGGGGCTCCTACAATGAGCAGTTCTTC. Translated, it gives CSGALGRGGSYNEQFF.

The genes are TRBV7-9 and TRBJ2-5; D may be TRBD2 (5 bases). V lost 5 bases and J lost 6, with 19 bases in between. The CDR3 is 15 amino acids. Germline assignment: CDR1 SEHNR and CDR2 FQNEAQ (reference sequence). This CDR3 reads CASSPVLEGKKTQYF. The CDR3 nucleotides are TGTGCCAGCAGCCCGGTGTTAGAGGGCAAGAAGACCCAGTACTTC.

This clonotype was observed a few times. V is TRBV7-9 and J is TRBJ2-5; D may be TRBD1 (5 bases). The germline V and J ends were trimmed by 1 base and 2 bases, with 8 bases remaining between them. Per the germline V gene, CDR1 is SEHNR and CDR2 is FQNEAQ (reference sequence). The CDR3 spans 14 residues. The CDR3 bases are TGTGCCAGCAGCTTAGACCAGGGACAAGAGACCCAGTACTTC. This encodes CASSLDQGQETQYF.

The genes are TRBV28 and TRBJ2-7, with D possibly TRBD2 on 5 matching bases. Germline values: CDR1 MDHEN, CDR2 SYDVKM. V was trimmed by 4 bases and J by 5 bases, leaving 18 bases between them. This CDR3 is built from 15 residues. This chain's CDR3 is CASSYEGKGRHEQYF. The DNA of the CDR3 is TGTGCCAGCAGTTACGAGGGCAAGGGTCGCCACGAGCAGTACTTC.

A note on this clonotype: One junction end does not reproduce the germline sequence, and a read error may be involved. The chain has TRBV27 and TRBJ2-5; perhaps TRBD2 as D (7 bases). This CDR3 comprises 12 residues. The germline gives CDR1 MNHEY, CDR2 SMNVEV (reference sequence). CDR3 nucleotide sequence: TGTGCCAGCAGTCCCGGAGGGGGGGAGCCCAACTTC. The encoded protein is CASSPGGGEPNF.

Many counts were recorded for this clonotype. As DNA, the CDR3 is TGCGCCAGCAGCTTAGCTAGCGGGGGGACCTACAATGAGCAGTTCTTC. Translated: CASSLASGGTYNEQFF. This chain joins TRBV5-1 and TRBJ2-1; 11 bases are shared with TRBD2. Germline lookup yields CDR1 SGHRS and CDR2 YFSETQ. V dropped 2 bases and J dropped 2; count of bases not matched to a gene: 3. CDR3 length: 16 residues.

The chain uses TRBV7-3 and TRBJ2-5, with 7 bases fitting TRBD2. Gene TRBJ2-1 matches the end of the DNA better, so the J call may be wrong. Per germline, CDR1 SGHTA and CDR2 FQGTGA. The CDR3 spans 15 residues. The CDR3 nucleotides are TGTGCCAGCAGCTTAATTGGGGGGGAGGGTGATGAGCAGTTCTTC. Encoded protein: CASSLIGGEGDEQFF.

This clonotype was seen a few times. This could be a read error, since a much larger clone is one nucleotide away. The chain employs TRBV7-3 and TRBJ2-1; 9 bases fit TRBD2. The CDR3 is made up of 15 amino acids. CDR1 is SGHTA, CDR2 FQGTGA, per germline. Unmatched junction bases numbered 4, after V lost 2 bases and J lost 5 bases. This chain's CDR3 is CASSLGGGADNEQFF. DNA of the CDR3: TGTGCCAGCAGCTTAGGCGGGGGGGCCGACAATGAGCAGTTCTTC.

Comments on this clonotype: A junction boundary mismatches the germline segment, possibly from a read error. The rearrangement uses TRBV6-2 or TRBV6-3 and TRBJ1-5; TRBD1 is a possible D gene (6 bases). The CDR3 runs to 16 residues. Germline CDR1 and CDR2: MNHEY and SVGEGT. This CDR3 is CASCSGTPYSNQPQHF. The CDR3 DNA reads as TGTGCCAGCTGCTCCGGGACACCGTATAGCAATCAACCCCAGCATTTT.

The chain couples TRBV6-5 to TRBJ2-4, with 9 bases lining up with TRBD1. V dropped 5 bases and J dropped 3; count of bases not matched to a gene: 5. Germline loops: CDR1 MNHEY, CDR2 SVGAGI. The CDR3 has 15 residues. This CDR3 is CASSRPGQGKNIQYF. CDR3 nucleotide sequence: TGTGCCAGCAGTCGACCGGGACAGGGCAAAAACATTCAGTACTTC.

The V gene is TRBV27, the J gene TRBJ1-4; TRBD1 matches 9 bases. The J segment lost 10 bases and the V segment lost 3 bases, leaving 3 bases of the junction unmatched. In germline, CDR1 is MNHEY, CDR2 SMNVEV (reference sequence). CDR3 size: 13 residues. The CDR3 region has the DNA TGTGCCAGCAGTTTCGCGGACAGGGGAAAACTGTTTTTT. It specifies CASSFADRGKLFF.

The V call is TRBV28, the J call TRBJ1-5, with 10 bases lining up with TRBD1. Germline CDR1 and CDR2: MDHEN and SYDVKM. The V gene end was trimmed by 3 bases and the J gene end by 5 bases; junction bases not matched to a gene: 10. The CDR3 covers 17 residues. This CDR3 reads CASSLLPTGQGYQPQHF. The DNA of the CDR3 is TGTGCCAGCAGTTTGCTCCCCACGGGACAGGGGTATCAGCCCCAGCATTTT.

This clonotype was recorded a few times. V is TRBV4-1 and J is TRBJ2-2, with D hard to call. V lost 4 bases to trimming and J lost 6 bases, with 15 bases between them. CDR3 length: 15 amino acids. Germline V gene lookup returns CDR1 MGHRA and CDR2 YSYEKL. The CDR3 reads CASSPRLWLAGELFF. Written as DNA, the CDR3 is TGCGCCAGCAGCCCTCGTCTGTGGTTGGCCGGGGAGCTGTTTTTT.

The V call is TRBV7-2, the J call TRBJ2-7; the match to TRBD2 covers 7 bases. Germline trimming cut 6 bases from V and 2 bases from J; bases unmatched to any gene: 7. CDR1 is SGHTA, CDR2 FQGNSA, per germline. This CDR3 region has 14 residues. CDR3 nucleotides: TGTGCCAGCAGTGGGGGGGGAGTGACCTACGAGCAGTACTTC. Encoded protein: CASSGGGVTYEQYF.

On this clonotype itself: A junction end diverges from the germline sequence, so it may reflect a read error. This chain joins TRBV10-3 and TRBJ2-5; possibly TRBD1 or TRBD2 for D (5 bases each). The CDR3 runs to 14 residues. Germline V gives CDR1 ENHRY, CDR2 SYGVKD. The CDR3 nucleotides are TGTGCCATCAGACCGGGACGGGGAACAGAGACCCAGTGCTTC. Its protein is CAIRPGRGTETQCF.

The gene calls are TRBV5-6 and TRBJ2-1, with 11 bases fitting TRBD2. V trimming: 4 bases; J trimming: 7 bases; junction bases outside the gene matches: 13. Germline CDR1 SGHDT, CDR2 YYEEEE. The CDR3 spans 17 residues. CDR3 DNA sequence: TGTGCCAGCAGCCGGAGGGCTACCGGGACTAGCGGTAATGAGCAGTTCTTC. Its protein product is CASSRRATGTSGNEQFF.

The V gene is TRBV10-3, the J gene TRBJ2-7; D remains ambiguous. V was clipped by 5 bases and J by 10 bases, with 15 bases between them. The germline gives CDR1 ENHRY, CDR2 SYGVKD. This CDR3 region has 12 residues. As DNA, the CDR3 is TGTGCCATCAGTACTTCTTCCGGCCCCCAGTACTTC. It specifies CAISTSSGPQYF.

This clonotype came up a few times. The rearrangement joins TRBV15 to TRBJ2-7, with TRBD1 identical over 10 bases. This CDR3 contains 16 residues. Germline-derived CDR1 and CDR2 are LNHNV and YYDKDF (reference sequence). Trimming cost V 1 base and J 2 bases; bases outside gene matches: 5. In DNA form, the CDR3 reads TGTGCCACCAGCAGAGGATGGACAGGGGGTGCCTACGAGCAGTACTTC. Translation: CATSRGWTGGAYEQYF. Full variable domain (outside the CDR3, taken from reference TRBV15 and TRBJ2-7): DAMVIQNPRYQVTQFGKPVTLSCSQTLNHNVMYWYQQKSSQAPKLLFHYYDKDFNNEADTPDNFQSRRPNTSFCFLDIRSPGLGDTAMYLCATSRGWTGGAYEQYFGPGTRLTVT.

There are a few counts of this clonotype. The chain links TRBV28 to TRBJ1-2; 12 positions agree with TRBD1. Germline values: CDR1 MDHEN, CDR2 SYDVKM. V dropped 2 bases and J dropped 7; count of bases not matched to a gene: 5. The CDR3 is made up of 15 amino acids. CDR3 sequence reads: CASSLGGQGAGGYTF. CDR3 nucleotide sequence: TGTGCCAGCAGTTTAGGGGGACAGGGGGCTGGTGGCTACACCTTC.

The V call is TRBV12-3 or TRBV12-4, the J call TRBJ2-5, with 7 positions matching TRBD1. J gave up 0 bases and V 4 bases, and 5 bases lay outside the gene matches. This CDR3 region has 15 residues. The CDR3, as DNA: TGTGCCAGCAGTTCTCGGACAGGACACCAAGAGACCCAGTACTTC. Translating gives CASSSRTGHQETQYF.

As for this clonotype: One end of the junction is discordant with germline, which a read error may explain. The rearrangement uses TRBV27 and TRBJ1-1, with D hard to call. Germline assignment: CDR1 MNHEY and CDR2 SMNVEV (reference sequence). The CDR3 runs 12 residues. The CDR3 nucleotides are TGTGCCTGCAGTACAGTGAACACTGAAGCTTTCTTT. It translates to CACSTVNTEAFF.

This chain joins TRBV10-3 and TRBJ2-1; either TRBD1 or TRBD2 may fit D (5 bases each). The J call may not be correct, given that the DNA end is closer to TRBJ2-5. The CDR3 covers 15 residues. Germline-derived CDR1 and CDR2 are ENHRY and SYGVKD. The CDR3, as DNA: TGTGCCATCAGTGGCACCGGGACCCCGAGGGGGACCCAGTACTTC. This sequence encodes CAISGTGTPRGTQYF.

V is TRBV14 and J is TRBJ1-5; no clear D gene. Per the germline V gene, CDR1 is SGHDN and CDR2 is FVKESK. The CDR3 covers 13 residues. Between the trimmed V and J ends, which lost 1 base and 7 bases, there was a span of 8 bases. For the CDR3, the DNA is TGTGCCAGCAGCCAAGGGGGTACCCAGCCCCAGCATTTT. This gives the protein CASSQGGTQPQHF.

This clonotype was counted a few times. The chain links TRBV29-1 to TRBJ2-3; D ambiguous. Trimming stripped 5 bases from V and 6 bases from J, with 6 bases between. The CDR3 consists of 10 residues. Germline V gives CDR1 SQVTM, CDR2 ANQGSEA. CDR3 sequence reads: CSVLPDTQYF. In nucleotides, the CDR3 is TGCAGCGTTCTTCCCGATACGCAGTATTTT.

This clonotype appeared a few times. The J gene is TRBJ2-7, the V gene TRBV20-1, with 10 bases lining up with TRBD1. The CDR3 has 14 residues. The trim removed 6 bases at V and 7 bases at J, leaving 12 bases unmatched. Per the germline V gene, CDR1 is DFQATT and CDR2 is SNEGSKA (reference sequence). The CDR3 reads CSAPRQGAKYEQYF. CDR3 sequence (DNA): TGCAGTGCCCCCCGACAGGGGGCCAAGTATGAGCAGTACTTC.

The chain employs TRBV28 and TRBJ2-6, with TRBD1 as a possible D gene (5 bases). V gave up 6 bases and J gave up 2 bases, with 17 bases separating them. CDR3 length: 17 residues. Germline CDR1 reads MDHEN; CDR2 reads SYDVKM. The chain's CDR3 is CASSRRQGSPGANVLTF. In nucleotides, the CDR3 is TGTGCCAGCAGCCGACGTCAGGGATCCCCTGGGGCCAACGTCCTGACTTTC.

This chain joins TRBV18 and TRBJ1-4; D gene unclear. Trimming removed 2 bases from V and 0 bases from J, with 10 bases in between. The CDR3 is 16 residues long. Germline assignment: CDR1 KGHSH and CDR2 LQKENI. CDR3 loop: CASSPSRIATNEKLFF. The DNA for the CDR3 is TGTGCCAGCTCACCATCCAGGATTGCAACTAATGAAAAACTGTTTTTT.

In this sample, this clonotype turned up a few times. CDR3 amino acids: CASSLPGTGKQYF. The CDR3 DNA reads TGTGCCAGCAGCTTACCCGGAACGGGCAAGCAGTACTTC. The gene calls are TRBV7-3 and TRBJ2-7; D is ambiguous. The V end was cut by 2 bases, the J end by 8 bases, with 13 bases between. Germline V gives CDR1 SGHTA, CDR2 FQGTGA. This CDR3 is 13 amino acids long.